The T cell receptor beta chain under discussion was sequenced for a study of cytomegalovirus exposure and HLA in healthy donors. As for the study in general: Approximately 170 million T cells yielded roughly 120 million unique TCR beta sequences in earlier analysis.

The germline gives CDR1 MNHNS, CDR2 SASEGT. CDR3 length: 13 amino acids. The ends were cut back, 4 bases at V and 7 bases at J, with 11 bases in the middle. The PCR employed 60 Vbeta primers together with 13 Jbeta primers. Data came from immunoSEQ multiplex PCR; TCRdb stores just in-frame clones and leaves some out. This specimen shows 70,000 or so clones; the ten leading clones hold approximately 0.81%. Worth noting for this clone: What it binds is not known.

Findings and caveats of the study: Available immune exposure information was restricted to CMV serostatus only. Later on, a genetic analysis was performed. It linked a missense variant in DCLRE1C with V- and J-gene trimming of TCR beta. Earlier analysis looked at TCR beta V segments, and most were productive about 87% or about 30% of the time.

The clonotype originates from a boy between 10 and 17 years old in good health and CMV-seronegative. Sequences were obtained from PBMCs. The V and J genes are TRBV6-1 and TRBJ1-3; tentative D call: TRBD1 (5 bases). This CDR3 reads CASSVDSGNTIYF. The CDR3 DNA is TGTGCCAGCAGTGTCGACAGTGGGAACACCATATATTTT.